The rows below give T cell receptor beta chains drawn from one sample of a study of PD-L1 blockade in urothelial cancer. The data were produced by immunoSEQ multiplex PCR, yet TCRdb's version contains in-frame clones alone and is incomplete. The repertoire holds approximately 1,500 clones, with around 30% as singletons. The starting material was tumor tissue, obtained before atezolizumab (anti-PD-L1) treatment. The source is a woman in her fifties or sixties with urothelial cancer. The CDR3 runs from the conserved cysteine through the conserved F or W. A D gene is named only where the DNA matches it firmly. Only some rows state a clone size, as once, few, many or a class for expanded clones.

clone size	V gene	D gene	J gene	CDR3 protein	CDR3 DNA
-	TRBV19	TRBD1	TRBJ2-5	CASPAPPGQRFQETQYF	TGTGCCAGTCCCGCGCCACCGGGACAGAGATTCCAAGAGACCCAGTACTTC
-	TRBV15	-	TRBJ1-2	CATSRAQGRLYGYTF	TGTGCCACCAGCAGAGCCCAGGGACGGCTCTATGGCTACACCTTC
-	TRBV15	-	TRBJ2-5	CATSRDLGGGQETQYF	TGTGCCACCAGCAGAGATCTGGGAGGGGGCCAAGAGACCCAGTACTTC
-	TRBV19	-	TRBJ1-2	CASSHLGRAPRITF	TGTGCCAGTAGTCATCTAGGACGGGCCCCTCGGATCACCTTC
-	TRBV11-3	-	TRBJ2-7	CASSLPALGMGYEQYF	TGTGCCAGCAGCTTACCTGCGTTGGGGATGGGCTACGAGCAGTACTTC
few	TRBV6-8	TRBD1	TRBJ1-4	CAISRGQGVATNEKLFF	TGTGCCATCAGTAGGGGACAGGGGGTTGCAACTAATGAAAAACTGTTTTTT
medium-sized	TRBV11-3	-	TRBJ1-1	CASSLDRLRTEAFF	TGTGCCAGCAGCTTAGATCGGTTGAGGACTGAAGCTTTCTTT
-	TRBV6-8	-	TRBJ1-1	CAMTSQVNTEAFF	TGTGCCATGACGTCGCAGGTGAACACTGAAGCTTTCTTT
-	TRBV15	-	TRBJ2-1	CATSRDRGVVGNEQFF	TGTGCCACCAGCAGAGATAGAGGGGTCGTAGGCAATGAGCAGTTCTTC
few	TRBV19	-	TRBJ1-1	CASIPNPGLGVEAFF	TGTGCCAGTATCCCGAACCCGGGTCTAGGGGTGGAAGCTTTCTTT
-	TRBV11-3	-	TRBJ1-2	CASSHDEGRTYGYTF	TGTGCCAGCAGCCATGACGAGGGACGGACGTATGGCTACACCTTC
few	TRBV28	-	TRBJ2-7	CATGVSSYEQYF	TGTGCCACCGGTGTGAGCTCCTACGAGCAGTACTTC
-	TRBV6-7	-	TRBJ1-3	CASSYARPSSGNTIYF	TGTGCCAGCAGTTACGCACGGCCGAGCTCTGGAAACACCATATATTTT
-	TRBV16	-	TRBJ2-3	CASSPTLQGLRTDTQYF	TGTGCCAGCAGCCCTACTCTACAGGGATTGCGGACAGATACGCAGTATTTT
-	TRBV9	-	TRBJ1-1	CASSLHRNTEAFF	TGTGCCAGCAGCTTACACAGGAACACTGAAGCTTTCTTT
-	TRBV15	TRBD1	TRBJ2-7	CATSRDVAQGAYEQYF	TGTGCCACCAGCAGAGATGTGGCGCAGGGGGCCTACGAGCAGTACTTC
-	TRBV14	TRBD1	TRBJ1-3	CASSQGDRKFF	TGTGCCAGCAGCCAAGGGGACAGGAAATTTTTT
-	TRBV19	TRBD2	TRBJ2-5	CASSIRASGPQETQYF	TGTGCCAGTAGTATTAGGGCTAGCGGGCCCCAAGAGACCCAGTACTTC
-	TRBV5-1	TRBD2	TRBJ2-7	CASSLSTSGGYEQYF	TGCGCCAGCAGCTTGTCTACTAGCGGGGGATACGAGCAGTACTTC
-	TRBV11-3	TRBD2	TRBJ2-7	CASSPGGAGSYEQYF	TGTGCCAGCAGCCCCGGGGGGGCAGGGTCCTACGAGCAGTACTTC
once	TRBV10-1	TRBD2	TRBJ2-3	CASSEEAGLAGAIDTQYF	TGCGCCAGCAGTGAGGAGGCCGGCCTAGCGGGAGCAATAGATACGCAGTATTTT
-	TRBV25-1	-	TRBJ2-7	CASSTGSLLGEQYF	TGTGCCAGCAGTACAGGGAGTCTGCTGGGGGAGCAGTACTTC
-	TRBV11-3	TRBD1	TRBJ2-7	CASSLTTGAYEQYF	TGTGCCAGCAGCTTAACAACAGGGGCCTACGAGCAGTACTTC
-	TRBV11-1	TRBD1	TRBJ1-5	CASSRDRVNQPQHF	TGTGCCAGCAGCCGGGACAGGGTTAATCAGCCCCAGCATTTT
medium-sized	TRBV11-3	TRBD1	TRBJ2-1	CASSSNRGDYNEQFF	TGTGCCAGCAGTTCTAACAGGGGTGACTACAATGAGCAGTTCTTC
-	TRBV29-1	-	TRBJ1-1	CSVRQGTNTEAFF	TGCAGCGTCCGACAAGGGACGAACACTGAAGCTTTCTTT
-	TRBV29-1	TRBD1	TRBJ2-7	CSVEMGQGADEQYF	TGCAGCGTTGAAATGGGACAGGGGGCTGACGAGCAGTACTTC
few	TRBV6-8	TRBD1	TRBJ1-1	CAISAGQVNTEAFF	TGTGCCATCAGTGCCGGACAGGTGAACACTGAAGCTTTCTTT
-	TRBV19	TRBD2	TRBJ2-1	CASSIRASGGSYNEQFF	TGTGCCAGTAGTATAAGGGCTAGCGGCGGCTCCTACAATGAGCAGTTCTTC
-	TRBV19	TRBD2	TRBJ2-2	CASSGTSGTGELFF	TGTGCCAGTAGCGGGACTAGCGGCACCGGGGAGCTGTTTTTT
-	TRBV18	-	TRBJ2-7	CASSPRGFTYEQYF	TGTGCCAGCTCACCGAGGGGGTTTACCTACGAGCAGTACTTC
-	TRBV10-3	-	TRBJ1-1	CAISETRPENTEAFF	TGTGCCATCAGTGAGACAAGGCCGGAGAACACTGAAGCTTTCTTT
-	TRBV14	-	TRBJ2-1	CASSQDRGTSSYNEQFF	TGTGCCAGCAGCCAAGATCGTGGCACGAGCTCCTACAATGAGCAGTTCTTC
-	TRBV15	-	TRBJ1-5	CATSRGSQGSRRGQPQHF	TGTGCCACCAGCAGAGGAAGTCAGGGTTCTAGGAGAGGTCAGCCCCAGCATTTT
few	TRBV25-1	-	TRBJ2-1	CASSELSRGGEQFF	TGTGCCAGCAGTGAATTGTCCAGGGGGGGTGAGCAGTTCTTC
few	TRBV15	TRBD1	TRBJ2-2	CATSRIGQGAIGELFF	TGTGCCACCAGCAGAATAGGACAGGGGGCGATCGGGGAGCTGTTTTTT
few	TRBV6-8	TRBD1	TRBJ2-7	CASSKRQGSYEQYF	TGTGCCAGCAGTAAAAGACAGGGGTCCTACGAGCAGTACTTC
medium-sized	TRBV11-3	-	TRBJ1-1	CASSLRVGDPEAFF	TGTGCCAGCAGCTTAAGGGTTGGGGACCCTGAAGCTTTCTTT
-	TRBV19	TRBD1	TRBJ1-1	CASSIGSRGGSNTEAFF	TGTGCCAGTAGTATAGGAAGTCGAGGGGGCAGTAATACTGAAGCTTTCTTT
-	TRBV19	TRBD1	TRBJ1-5	CASSIVHRGPQPQHF	TGTGCCAGTAGTATAGTGCACAGGGGTCCTCAGCCCCAGCATTTT
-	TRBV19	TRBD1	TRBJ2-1	CASSTHRGREFF	TGTGCCAGTAGTACCCACAGGGGACGAGAGTTCTTC